This T cell receptor beta chain emerged from a study of OX40 agonist ivuxolimab in advanced cancers. Data came from immunoSEQ multiplex PCR; TCRdb stores just in-frame clones and leaves some out. The profile shows tens of thousands of clones, roughly four fifths of them singletons. The CDR3 extends over 14 amino acids. The germline V gene encodes CDR1 LNHNV and CDR2 YYDKDF (reference sequence). Between the trimmed V and J ends, which lost 0 bases and 4 bases, there was a span of 9 bases. The input for sequencing was CD4+ or CD8+ T cells sorted from blood, taken in a trial of the OX40 agonist ivuxolimab. This TCR was sampled from an adult with an advanced solid tumor such as melanoma, head and neck, liver or kidney cancer. This sequence joins TRBV15 and TRBJ1-2, with D perhaps TRBD1 (6 bases). CDR3 coding DNA: TGTGCCACCAGCAGAGAGACAGGTTTCTATGGCTACACCTTC. Translating it yields CATSRETGFYGYTF.